This T cell receptor beta chain is drawn from a study of IL-17A CD8 T cells in psoriatic arthritis synovium. Concerning the study at large: The goal of the study was to characterize the phenotype, molecular profile and function of synovial IL-17A+CD8+ T cells in the pathogenesis of psoriatic arthritis. Points the paper makes about the study in general: Although over 4% of the repertoire was occupied by some individual clones, most synovial CD8+ subsets remained polyclonal. Only a few patients were included in the TCR sequencing, a limited sample size that the authors acknowledged. Cells came from synovial fluid rather than synovial tissue, since no psoriatic arthritis synovial tissue samples were available.

The CDR3, cysteine through phenylalanine, is 12 amino acids long. Of all the DNA, just the CDR3 is kept, 36 bases in frame from base 1. V is cut by 3 bases and J by 10 bases, and the space between the germline ends is 10 bases. For CDR1 and CDR2, the germline V gene lists KGHSH and LQKENI. Synovial fluid effusions were aspirated from the actively inflamed joints of patients with psoriatic arthritis. For each patient, synovial fluid served as the source from which three memory CD8+ T cell populations were isolated by sorting: Tc1 cells (IL-17A-IFNgamma+), Tc17 cells (IL-17A+) and the bulk memory fraction, allowing their TCR repertoires to be compared. The Classification of Psoriatic Arthritis Study Group (CASPAR) criteria were met by the psoriatic arthritis patients. For the bulk memory CD8+ T cell sort, CD45RA-CD27+/- cells were combined with CD45RA+CD27- cells. Sorted CD8+ T cell subsets from the synovial fluid of three patients with psoriatic arthritis were subjected to TCRbeta sequencing. Synovial fluid mononuclear cells were isolated using Lymphoprep and were cryopreserved in liquid nitrogen prior to use. Approximately 50% fetal calf serum and about 9.2% dimethyl sulfoxide were contained in the cryopreservation medium.

After DNA extraction (Qiagen), TCRbeta V-D-J rearrangements were amplified in a bias-controlled manner and then sequenced at high throughput (immunoSEQ; Adaptive Biotech). The paper's data handling went like this. The immunoSEQ Analyzer platform was used for sequence-level analysis of productive sequences. Clonality was calculated as 1 minus Pielou's evenness, with values ranging from 0 (highly polyclonal) to 1 (monoclonal). The Morisita index, ranging from 0 (no similarity) to 1 (complete similarity), was used to quantify repertoire overlap between subsets. In its TCRdb copy, this immuneACCESS table keeps in-frame sequences only and misses some clones. Where compared with another copy, unresolved V genes explain less than half of these, and the others have no known cause. V and J calls and clone size come straight from that table; D and trimming were deduced from the DNA. This sample holds approximately 2,500 clones; around 72% were observed only once. The ten largest clones add up to roughly 13% of the sample.

About this clone: This receptor's antigen is unknown. Base qualities were left out, and no much larger clone turns up one base away.

The source of this sequence is a human donor with psoriatic arthritis. The sequenced sample consisted of memory CD8+ T cells from synovial fluid. The cell subset or site label of this sample denotes: bulk memory CD8+ T cells (CD45RA-CD27+/- and CD45RA+CD27-). The rearranged chain carries TRBV18 and TRBJ2-1; the D gene is perhaps TRBD1 or TRBD2, each of them matching over 6 bases. The DNA sequence is TGTGCCAGCTCACCGGGGGGCATCGAGCAGTTCTTC. This yields the protein CASSPGGIEQFF. The CDR3 plus the reference TRBV18 and TRBJ2-1 genes for the other parts give the full variable domain: NAGVMQNPRHLVRRRGQEARLRCSPMKGHSHVYWYRQLPEEGLKFMVYLQKENIIDESGMPKERFSAEFPKEGPSILRIQQVVRGDSAAYFCASSPGGIEQFFGPGTRLTVL.